These 3 T cell receptor beta chains share one sample of origin, sequenced in a study of blood T cell repertoires in COVID-19. The method was immunoSEQ multiplex PCR; TCRdb's version includes in-frame clones alone and lacks a portion of them. The top ten clones hold 4.8% of a sample with 70,000 to 95,000 clones, 70% to 90% of them seen once. Sequencing was done on a sample of peripheral blood. The receptors stem from a woman aged 80 or older with active COVID-19.

Only one count was recorded for this clone. The rearrangement uses TRBV2 and TRBJ1-3, with D perhaps TRBD1 (5 bases). Trimming left V 4 bases short and J 0 bases short, with 13 bases between. This CDR3 spans 16 amino acids. Germline CDR1 and CDR2: SNHLY and FYNNEI. For the CDR3, the DNA is TGTGCCAGCAGTGTGGGTAGGGGAAACTCTGGAAACACCATATATTTT. Translating gives CASSVGRGNSGNTIYF.

This chain connects TRBV7-9 to TRBJ1-6; 8 bases fit TRBD1. Trimming removed 3 bases from V and 9 bases from J; junction bases left unmatched: 7. The CDR3 runs 15 residues. Germline-derived CDR1 and CDR2 are SEHNR and FQNEAQ (reference sequence). In DNA form, the CDR3 reads TGTGCCAGCAGCTTCGTGGACAGGGTCGGTTCACCCCTCCACTTT. Its protein is CASSFVDRVGSPLHF.

This rearrangement joins TRBV28 to TRBJ1-3, with 9 bases aligning to TRBD1. Germline V gene sequence: CDR1 MDHEN, CDR2 SYDVKM. J was trimmed by 0 bases and V by 4 bases; bases with no gene match: 4. The CDR3 sequence is 16 residues long. The CDR3 bases are TGTGCCAGCAGTTCTACAGGGGGCCGCTCTGGAAACACCATATATTTT. This gives the protein CASSSTGGRSGNTIYF.